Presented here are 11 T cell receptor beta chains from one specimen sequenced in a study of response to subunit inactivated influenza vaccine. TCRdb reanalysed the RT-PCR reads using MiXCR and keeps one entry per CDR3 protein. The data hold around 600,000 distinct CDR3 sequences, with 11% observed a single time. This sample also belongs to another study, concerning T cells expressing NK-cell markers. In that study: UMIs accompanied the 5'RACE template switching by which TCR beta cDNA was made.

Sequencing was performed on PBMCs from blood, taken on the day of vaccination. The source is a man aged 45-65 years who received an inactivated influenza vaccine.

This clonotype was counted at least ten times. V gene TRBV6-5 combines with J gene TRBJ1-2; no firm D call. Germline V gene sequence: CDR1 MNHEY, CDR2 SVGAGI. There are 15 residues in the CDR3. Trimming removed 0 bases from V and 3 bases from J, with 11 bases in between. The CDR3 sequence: CASSYSGDGDYGYTF. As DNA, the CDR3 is TGTGCCAGCAGTTACTCAGGCGACGGGGACTATGGCTACACCTTC.

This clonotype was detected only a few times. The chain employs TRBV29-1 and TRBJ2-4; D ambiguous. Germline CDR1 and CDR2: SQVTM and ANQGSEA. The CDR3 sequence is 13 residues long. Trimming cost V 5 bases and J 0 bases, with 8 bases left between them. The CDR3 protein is CSVKQIAKNIQYF. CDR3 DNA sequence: TGCAGCGTTAAACAGATAGCCAAAAACATTCAGTACTTC. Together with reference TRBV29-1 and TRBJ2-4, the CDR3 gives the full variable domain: SAVISQKPSRDICQRGTSLTIQCQVDSQVTMMFWYRQQPGQSLTLIATANQGSEATYESGFVIDKFPISRPNLTFSTLTVSNMSPEDSSIYLCSVKQIAKNIQYFGAGTRLSVL.

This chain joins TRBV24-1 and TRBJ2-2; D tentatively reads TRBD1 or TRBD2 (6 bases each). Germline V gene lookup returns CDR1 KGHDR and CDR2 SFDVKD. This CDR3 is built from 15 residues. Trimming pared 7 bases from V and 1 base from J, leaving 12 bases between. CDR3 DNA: TGTGCCACCAGCCGAGGGGGACTGAACACCGGGGAGCTGTTTTTT. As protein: CATSRGGLNTGELFF.

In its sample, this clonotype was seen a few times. CDR3 amino acids: CSARDQEGARNYNSPLHF. The CDR3 DNA is TGCAGTGCTAGAGATCAGGAGGGGGCGAGGAATTATAATTCACCCCTCCACTTT. J is TRBJ1-6 and V is TRBV20-1; 7 bases agree with TRBD1. The trim removed 0 bases at V and 4 bases at J, leaving 12 bases unmatched. Germline values: CDR1 DFQATT, CDR2 SNEGSKA (reference sequence). The CDR3 is made up of 18 amino acids.

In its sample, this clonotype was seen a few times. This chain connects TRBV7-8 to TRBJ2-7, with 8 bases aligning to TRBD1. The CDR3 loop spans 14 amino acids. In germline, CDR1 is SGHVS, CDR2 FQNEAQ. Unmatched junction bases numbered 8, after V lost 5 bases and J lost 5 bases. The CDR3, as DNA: TGTGCCAGCAGCCTCGACAGGGGAAAGCACGAGCAGTACTTC. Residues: CASSLDRGKHEQYF.

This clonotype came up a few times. CDR3 DNA: TGTGCCAGCAGTGAGACGGGATATGGCTACACCTTC. It codes for CASSETGYGYTF. V is TRBV6-4 and J is TRBJ1-2; no definite D call. The germline V gene has CDR1 MRHNA and CDR2 SNTAGT. V was clipped by 3 bases and J by 5 bases, with 7 bases between them. This CDR3 is 12 amino acids long.

This CDR3 is CASRPGRRTGGGETQYF. CDR3 bases: TGTGCCAGCAGACCAGGTCGACGGACAGGGGGAGGAGAGACCCAGTACTTC. The chain links TRBV6-2 or TRBV6-3 to TRBJ2-5, with 10 positions matching TRBD1. V lost 6 bases to trimming and J lost 4 bases; unmatched junction nucleotides: 14. The germline V gene has CDR1 MNHEY and CDR2 SVGEGT. The CDR3 is 17 amino acids.

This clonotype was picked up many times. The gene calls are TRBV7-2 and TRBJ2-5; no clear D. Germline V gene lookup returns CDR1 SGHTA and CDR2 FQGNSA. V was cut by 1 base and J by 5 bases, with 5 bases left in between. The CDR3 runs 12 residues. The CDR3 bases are TGTGCCAGCAGCTTAGAGCGTGAGACCCAGTACTTC. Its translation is CASSLERETQYF.

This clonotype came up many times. CDR3 residues: CASSSSNYGYTF. CDR3 bases: TGTGCCAGCAGTTCGTCTAACTATGGCTACACCTTC. This chain uses TRBV12-3 or TRBV12-4 with TRBJ1-2; D not certain. The CDR3 consists of 12 residues. V lost 4 bases, J lost 0 bases, and 3 bases lay in between.

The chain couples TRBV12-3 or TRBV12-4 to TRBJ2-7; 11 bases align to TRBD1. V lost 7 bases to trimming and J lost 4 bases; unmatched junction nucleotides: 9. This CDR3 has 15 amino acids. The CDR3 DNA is TGTGCCAGCAAAAGTCGGGGGACAGGGGGTTACGAGCAGTACTTC. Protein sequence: CASKSRGTGGYEQYF.

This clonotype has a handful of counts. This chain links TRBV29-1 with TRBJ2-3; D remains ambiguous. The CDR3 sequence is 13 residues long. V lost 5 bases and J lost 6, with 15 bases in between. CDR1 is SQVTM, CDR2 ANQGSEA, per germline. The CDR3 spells CSVYSTVGDTQYF. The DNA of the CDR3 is TGCAGCGTTTATTCCACGGTTGGGGATACGCAGTATTTT.